This passage covers 9 T cell receptor beta chains from one sample sequenced in a study of cytomegalovirus exposure and HLA in healthy donors. Using immunoSEQ multiplex PCR, the repertoire was profiled, and TCRdb retains in-frame clones only, with some absent. The sample yields around 150,000 clones, roughly 86% seen once. The sequenced material came from PBMCs. The receptor source for this set is a man younger than 30 in good health and CMV-seropositive.

The genes are TRBV5-1 and TRBJ2-7; no clear D gene. V gave up 0 bases and J gave up 2 bases, with 12 bases separating them. The CDR3 consists of 15 residues. Germline V CDR1 and CDR2: SGHRS, YFSETQ. In DNA form, the CDR3 reads TGCGCCAGCAGCTTGGGTCAGGAATACACCTACGAGCAGTACTTC. Translating it yields CASSLGQEYTYEQYF.

CDR3 region: CATSRGAGGKFYGYTF. In DNA, the CDR3 is TGTGCCACCAGCAGAGGCGCAGGGGGCAAGTTCTATGGCTACACCTTC. This chain uses TRBV15 with TRBJ1-2, with TRBD1 identical over 8 bases. V shed 1 base and J 4 bases; nucleotides not matched to a gene: 8. In germline, CDR1 is LNHNV, CDR2 YYDKDF (reference sequence). This CDR3 comprises 16 residues.

The chain recombines TRBV11-2 with TRBJ2-7; 7 bases align to TRBD1. There are 15 residues in the CDR3. Germline-derived CDR1 and CDR2 are SGHAT and FQNNGV. The V segment lost 4 bases and the J segment 3 bases; nucleotides outside the gene matches: 9. CDR3 in amino acids: CASSSLDRDHYEQYF. The CDR3 region has the DNA TGTGCCAGCAGCTCCCTCGACAGGGACCACTACGAGCAGTACTTC. Full variable domain (missing parts from reference TRBV11-2 and TRBJ2-7): EAGVAQSPRYKIIEKRQSVAFWCNPISGHATLYWYQQILGQGPKLLIQFQNNGVVDDSQLPKDRFSAERLKGVDSTLKIQPAKLEDSAVYLCASSSLDRDHYEQYFGPGTRLTVT.

The rearrangement uses TRBV7-6 and TRBJ1-5; D possibly corresponds to TRBD1 (6 bases). This CDR3 has 13 amino acids. In germline, CDR1 is SGHVS, CDR2 FNYEAQ. Trimming stripped 8 bases from V and 3 bases from J, with 11 bases between. The CDR3 protein is CASGEGVNQPQHF. DNA for the CDR3: TGTGCCAGCGGGGAGGGGGTCAATCAGCCCCAGCATTTT.

Worth noting for this clone: In the same sample, other DNA sequences code for this CDR3. The V call is TRBV7-9, the J call TRBJ2-5; 13 positions match TRBD2. Germline CDR1 is SEHNR and CDR2 is FQNEAQ (reference sequence). The V and J ends lost 4 bases and 4 bases, in that order; junction bases with no gene match: 6. The CDR3 runs to 16 residues. CDR3 in amino acids: CASSSGLAGAGETQYF. In DNA form, the CDR3 reads TGTGCCAGCAGCTCCGGACTAGCGGGAGCTGGAGAGACCCAGTACTTC.

The V and J genes are TRBV2 and TRBJ1-1, with D possibly being TRBD1 (5 bases). Germline assignment: CDR1 SNHLY and CDR2 FYNNEI. V gave up 7 bases and J gave up 1 base, with 13 bases separating them. The CDR3 contains 14 residues. CDR3 sequence reads: CASTLTGGNTEAFF. In DNA form, the CDR3 reads TGTGCCAGCACACTAACCGGGGGGAACACTGAAGCTTTCTTT. The variable domain in full, with the rest retrieved from reference TRBV2 and TRBJ1-1, is EPEVTQTPSHQVTQMGQEVILRCVPISNHLYFYWYRQILGQKVEFLVSFYNNEISEKSEIFDDQFSVERPDGSNFTLKIRSTKLEDSAMYFCASTLTGGNTEAFFGQGTRLTVV.

The rearrangement links TRBV7-2 to TRBJ2-2; D possibly corresponds to TRBD2 (7 bases). CDR3 size: 13 residues. V was trimmed by 6 bases and J by 5 bases, leaving 10 bases between them. Per germline, CDR1 SGHTA and CDR2 FQGNSA. This CDR3 reads CASRGGQTGELFF. The CDR3 DNA is TGTGCCAGCAGGGGGGGGCAGACCGGGGAGCTGTTTTTT.

V gene TRBV5-1 combines with J gene TRBJ1-2, with D perhaps TRBD1 (6 bases). Trimming left V 0 bases short and J 1 base short, with 13 bases between. The germline CDR1 and CDR2 sequences are SGHRS and YFSETQ. This CDR3 comprises 16 residues. This CDR3 is CASSLALTGLNYGYTF. CDR3 DNA: TGCGCCAGCAGCTTGGCCCTGACAGGCCTTAACTATGGCTACACCTTC.

The CDR3 DNA is TGTGCCAGCAGTTGGGGACAGGGGGCTAATGAAAAACTGTTTTTT. Encoded protein: CASSWGQGANEKLFF. The V and J genes are TRBV28 and TRBJ1-4; 11 bases align to TRBD1. CDR3 length: 15 amino acids. Germline V lookup: CDR1 MDHEN, CDR2 SYDVKM. V trimming: 4 bases; J trimming: 3 bases; junction bases outside the gene matches: 1. Full variable domain (rest looked up from reference TRBV28 and TRBJ1-4): DVKVTQSSRYLVKRTGEKVFLECVQDMDHENMFWYRQDPGLGLRLIYFSYDVKMKEKGDIPEGYSVSREKKERFSLILESASTNQTSMYLCASSWGQGANEKLFFGSGTQLSVL.